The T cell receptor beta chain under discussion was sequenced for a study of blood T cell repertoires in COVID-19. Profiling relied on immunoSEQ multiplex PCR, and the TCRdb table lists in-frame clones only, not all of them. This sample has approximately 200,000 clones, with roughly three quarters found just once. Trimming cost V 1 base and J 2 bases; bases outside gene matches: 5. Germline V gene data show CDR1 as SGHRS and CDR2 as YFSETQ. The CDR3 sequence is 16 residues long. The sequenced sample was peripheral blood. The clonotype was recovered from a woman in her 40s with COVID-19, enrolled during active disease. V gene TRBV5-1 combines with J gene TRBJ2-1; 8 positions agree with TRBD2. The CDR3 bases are TGCGCCAGCAGCTTGAGAAGGGGACTAGCCTACAATGAGCAGTTCTTC. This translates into CASSLRRGLAYNEQFF.